This T cell receptor (beta chain) came from a study of CD4+ T cells in melanoma. CDR3 size: 13 residues. V lost 11 bases, J lost 3 bases, and 6 bases stayed unmatched. Germline-derived CDR1 and CDR2 are MRHNA and SNTAGT. Clones were sequenced by immunoSEQ multiplex PCR, and TCRdb holds only the in-frame ones, with some missing. The sample lists over 15,000 clones; approximately 81% were seen once. This clone showed up just once. V gene TRBV6-4 combines with J gene TRBJ2-1, with TRBD2 matching over 8 bases. Sequenced: cells from a culture (not recorded whether cultured in vitro). This receptor was identified in a human donor with melanoma. The chain's CDR3 is CASSRGVYNEQFF. As DNA, the CDR3 is TGTGCCTCCTCGCGGGGGGTCTACAATGAGCAGTTCTTC.